These 9 T cell receptor beta chains originate from one sample sequenced in a study of Graves' ophthalmopathy and Graves' hyperthyroidism. For repertoire sequencing, the TCR beta CDR3 regions were amplified from RNA transcripts. First-round RT-PCR relied on HTBI primers, and a second-round multiplex PCR came next. MiXCR, applied by TCRdb to the multiplex PCR reads, yields one record per CDR3 protein. The table records fewer than 600,000 distinct CDR3 sequences, about 15% of them present only once. The sequenced sample consisted of blood. Receptors were obtained from a woman aged 30 to 39 with Graves' ophthalmopathy.

With respect to this clonotype: At one boundary the junction diverges from the germline segment, which might be a read error. This chain uses TRBV27 with TRBJ1-1; maybe TRBD1 (5 bases). The CDR3 is 14 residues long. CDR1 is MNHEY and CDR2 is SMNVEV in the germline V gene (reference sequence). The CDR3 protein is CASSLGHRNTEACF. In DNA, the CDR3 is TGTGCCAGCAGTTTAGGACACCGAAACACTGAAGCTTGCTTT.

The sample holds many counts of this clonotype. The rearrangement links TRBV6-1 to TRBJ2-5, with D possibly being TRBD1 or TRBD2 (5 bases each). V lost 1 base and J 8 bases, leaving 14 bases between the germline ends. Germline CDR1 reads MNHNS; CDR2 reads SASEGT. CDR3 length: 14 amino acids. The CDR3, as DNA: TGTGCCAGCAGTGAAGAAGGGGACGTGGGTACCCAGTACTTC. The encoded protein is CASSEEGDVGTQYF.

This clonotype showed up many times. The rearrangement uses TRBV6-2 or TRBV6-3 and TRBJ2-2; TRBD1 matches at 7 bases. CDR1 and CDR2 from the germline V gene are MNHEY and SVGEGT. V lost 4 bases and J lost 0; bases outside the gene matches: 5. The CDR3 totals 16 residues. CDR3 sequence: CASSSPGTANTGELFF. The CDR3 DNA is TGTGCCAGCAGTTCCCCCGGGACAGCGAACACCGGGGAGCTGTTTTTT.

This clonotype was seen ten or more times. The chain combines TRBV29-1 with TRBJ1-1; no clear D. Germline lookup yields CDR1 SQVTM and CDR2 ANQGSEA. The V gene lost 7 bases and the J gene lost 3 bases, with 9 bases spanning the gap. The CDR3 consists of 11 residues. Written as DNA, the CDR3 is TGCAGCGCCTGGAGTCACACTGAAGCTTTCTTT. Translated: CSAWSHTEAFF.

The rearrangement links TRBV11-2 to TRBJ2-5; D is unclear. Trimming pared 5 bases from V and 4 bases from J, leaving 17 bases between. Germline V lookup: CDR1 SGHAT, CDR2 FQNNGV. The CDR3 is made up of 15 amino acids. CDR3 residues: CASSKSNGLGETQYF. DNA of the CDR3: TGTGCCAGCAGCAAGTCAAACGGGTTGGGAGAGACCCAGTACTTC.

This clonotype was detected ten times or more. The chain links TRBV24-1 to TRBJ1-1; D may be TRBD1 (5 bases). The V gene lost 12 bases and the J gene lost 11 bases, with 12 bases spanning the gap. The germline V gene has CDR1 KGHDR and CDR2 SFDVKD. The CDR3 is made up of 9 amino acids. The CDR3 here is CADQGQAFF. CDR3 coding DNA: TGTGCCGACCAGGGTCAGGCTTTCTTT.

There are many counts of this clonotype. V gene TRBV6-1 combines with J gene TRBJ2-2; D remains ambiguous. This CDR3 has 15 amino acids. V shed 4 bases and J shed 0 bases, with 9 bases lying between them. Germline CDR1 MNHNS, CDR2 SASEGT. The CDR3 region is CASSVMGPNTGELFF. The DNA of the CDR3 is TGTGCCAGCAGTGTCATGGGTCCGAACACCGGGGAGCTGTTTTTT.

Ten or more counts support this clonotype. The chain uses TRBV6-1 and TRBJ2-2; D possibly corresponds to TRBD2 (6 bases). This CDR3 comprises 15 residues. The germline V and J ends were trimmed by 7 bases and 7 bases, with 19 bases remaining between them. Germline V CDR1 and CDR2: MNHNS, SASEGT. The DNA for the CDR3 is TGTGCCAGCACTCGGGAGCTGTTGGTGGGCGGGGAGCTGTTTTTT. This encodes CASTRELLVGGELFF.

This clonotype was observed a handful of times. The rearrangement joins TRBV7-6 to TRBJ2-2, with 12 bases matching TRBD2. The CDR3 has 18 amino acids. CDR1 is SGHVS, CDR2 FNYEAQ, per germline. After removal of 5 bases from V and 7 bases from J, the junction contained 14 bases not matched to a gene. CDR3 DNA sequence: TGTGCCAGCAGCCCAGGGATCCTAGCGGGGGGGCCCGGCGGGGAGCTGTTTTTT. Translation: CASSPGILAGGPGGELFF.